The T cell receptor (beta chain) described here comes from a study of T cell repertoires in aging, cancer and after chemotherapy. On the study more broadly: The whole study produced a dataset of roughly 8.8 million TCR reads.

Rearranged V-D-J TRB sequences were amplified with a mixed TRB-A/B primer pool. One entry per CDR3 protein results from TCRdb running MiXCR on the multiplex PCR reads. The sample carries several thousand distinct CDR3 sequences, about three fifths recorded once. The CDR3 runs to 14 residues. Trimming took off 5 bases at V and 3 bases at J, with 14 bases between the two ends. Germline assignment: CDR1 SEHNR and CDR2 FQNEAQ (reference sequence). This clonotype was seen a few times. Its specificity is not known. Regarding the study as a whole: In cancer patients, declining TCR diversity with age involved lost richness and lost evenness. In each cancer cohort, median generation probability increased across chemotherapy, suggesting thymic output rebounded.

Peripheral blood genomic DNA, not sorted cells or RNA, was the template. The chain employs TRBV7-9 and TRBJ2-7; tentatively, D is TRBD2 (6 bases). The clonotype comes from a human donor with a solid tumor. Sequencing was carried out using blood. As DNA, the CDR3 is TGTGCCAGCAGCCCCGGACTAATCATCTACGAGCAGTACTTC. It is translated as CASSPGLIIYEQYF.